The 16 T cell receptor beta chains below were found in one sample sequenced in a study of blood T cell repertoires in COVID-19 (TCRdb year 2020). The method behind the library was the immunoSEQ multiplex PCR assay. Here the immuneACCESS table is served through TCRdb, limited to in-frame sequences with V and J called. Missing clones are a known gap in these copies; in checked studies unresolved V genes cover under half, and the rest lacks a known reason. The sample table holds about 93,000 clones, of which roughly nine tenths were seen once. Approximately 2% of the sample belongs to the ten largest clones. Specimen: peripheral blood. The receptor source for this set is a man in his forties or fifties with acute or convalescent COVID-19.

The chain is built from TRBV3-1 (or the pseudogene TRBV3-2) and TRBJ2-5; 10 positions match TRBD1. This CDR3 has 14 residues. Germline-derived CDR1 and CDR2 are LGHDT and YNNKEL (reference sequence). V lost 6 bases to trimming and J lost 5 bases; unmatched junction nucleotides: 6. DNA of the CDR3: TGTGCCAGCAGAGACAGGGGGCAAGGTGAGACCCAGTACTTC. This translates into CASRDRGQGETQYF.

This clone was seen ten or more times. In DNA, the CDR3 is TGTGCCAGCAGTGAAGCGCGGGGCGGGAGAGTTACCGGGGAGCTGTTTTTT. This translates into CASSEARGGRVTGELFF. The chain carries TRBV6-1 and TRBJ2-2; TRBD2 matches at 7 bases. The CDR3 loop spans 17 amino acids. V lost 0 bases to trimming and J lost 5 bases; unmatched junction nucleotides: 9. Germline CDR1 is MNHNS and CDR2 is SASEGT.

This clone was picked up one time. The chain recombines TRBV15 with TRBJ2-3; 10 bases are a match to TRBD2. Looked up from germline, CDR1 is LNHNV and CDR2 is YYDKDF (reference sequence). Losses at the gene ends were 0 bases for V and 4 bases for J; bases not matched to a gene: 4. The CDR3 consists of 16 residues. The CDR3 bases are TGTGCCACCAGCAGAGACAGCGGGGGGGCCGCAGATACGCAGTATTTT. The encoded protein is CATSRDSGGAADTQYF.

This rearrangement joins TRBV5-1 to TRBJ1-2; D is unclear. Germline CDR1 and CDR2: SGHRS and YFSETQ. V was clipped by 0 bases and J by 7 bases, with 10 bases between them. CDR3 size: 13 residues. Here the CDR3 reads CASSLVGEFGYTF. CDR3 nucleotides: TGCGCCAGCAGCTTGGTCGGAGAATTTGGCTACACCTTC.

This CDR3 reads CASSPRQGRGGNQPQHF. CDR3 coding DNA: TGTGCCAGCAGTCCTAGACAGGGGCGCGGTGGCAATCAGCCCCAGCATTTT. The V call is TRBV28, the J call TRBJ1-5; the match to TRBD1 covers 8 bases. The CDR3 totals 17 residues. J lost 2 bases, V lost 5 bases, and 11 bases had no gene match. The germline V gene has CDR1 MDHEN and CDR2 SYDVKM.

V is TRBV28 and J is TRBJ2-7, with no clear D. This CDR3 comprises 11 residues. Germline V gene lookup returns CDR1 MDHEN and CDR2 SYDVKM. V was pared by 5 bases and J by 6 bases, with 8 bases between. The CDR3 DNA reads TGTGCCAGCAGTGCGCCGCGCGAGCAGTACTTC. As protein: CASSAPREQYF.

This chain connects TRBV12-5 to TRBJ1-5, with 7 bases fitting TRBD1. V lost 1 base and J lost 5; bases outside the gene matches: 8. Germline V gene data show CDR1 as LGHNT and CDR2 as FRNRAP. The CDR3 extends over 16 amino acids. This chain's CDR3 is CASGLALGQEDQPQHF. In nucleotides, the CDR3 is TGTGCTAGTGGTTTGGCGCTAGGACAGGAGGATCAGCCCCAGCATTTT.

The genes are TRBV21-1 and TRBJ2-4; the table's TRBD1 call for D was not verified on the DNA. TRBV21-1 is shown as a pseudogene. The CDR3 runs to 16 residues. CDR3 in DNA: TGTGCCAGCAGCTCTAGACCCGGGACAGGGGAAAACATTCAGTACTTC. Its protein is CASSSRPGTGENIQYF.

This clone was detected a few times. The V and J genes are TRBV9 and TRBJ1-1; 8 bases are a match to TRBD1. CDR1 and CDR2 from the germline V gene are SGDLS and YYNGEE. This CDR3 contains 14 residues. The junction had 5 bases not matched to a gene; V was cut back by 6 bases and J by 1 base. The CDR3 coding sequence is TGTGCCAGCAACCCCGGGACAGGGAACACTGAAGCTTTCTTT. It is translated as CASNPGTGNTEAFF.

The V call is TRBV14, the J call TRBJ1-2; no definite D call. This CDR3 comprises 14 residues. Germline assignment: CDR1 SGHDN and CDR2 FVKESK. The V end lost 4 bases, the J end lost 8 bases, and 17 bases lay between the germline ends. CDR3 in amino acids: CASSPLRGGGGYTF. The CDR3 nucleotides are TGTGCCAGCAGCCCCCTACGGGGAGGCGGGGGCTACACCTTC. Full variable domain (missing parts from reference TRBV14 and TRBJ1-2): EAGVTQFPSHSVIEKGQTVTLRCDPISGHDNLYWYRRVMGKEIKFLLHFVKESKQDESGMPNNRFLAERTGGTYSTLKVQPAELEDSGVYFCASSPLRGGGGYTFGSGTRLTVV.

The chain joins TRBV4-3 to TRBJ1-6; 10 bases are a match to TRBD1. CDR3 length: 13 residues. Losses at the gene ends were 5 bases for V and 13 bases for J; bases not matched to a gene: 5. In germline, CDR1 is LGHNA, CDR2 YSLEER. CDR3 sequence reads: CASSGGQGEPLHF. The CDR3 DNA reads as TGCGCCAGCAGCGGCGGACAGGGGGAGCCCCTCCACTTT.

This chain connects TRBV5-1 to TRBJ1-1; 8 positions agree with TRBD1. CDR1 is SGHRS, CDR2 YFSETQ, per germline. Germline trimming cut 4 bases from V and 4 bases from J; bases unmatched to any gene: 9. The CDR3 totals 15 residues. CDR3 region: CASSADGQGGTEAFF. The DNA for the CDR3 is TGCGCCAGCAGCGCTGATGGACAGGGAGGCACTGAAGCTTTCTTT.

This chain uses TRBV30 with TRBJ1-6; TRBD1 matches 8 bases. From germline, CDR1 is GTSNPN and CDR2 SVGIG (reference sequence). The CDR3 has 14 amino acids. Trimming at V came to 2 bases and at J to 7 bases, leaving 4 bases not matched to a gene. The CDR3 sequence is CAWSRTGTNSPLHF. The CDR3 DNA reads TGTGCCTGGAGTAGGACAGGGACGAATTCACCCCTCCACTTT.

The CDR3 DNA follows: TGTGCCAGCAGCTTAATGGGTAGCGGGAGGTACAATGAGCAGTTCTTC. This sequence encodes CASSLMGSGRYNEQFF. The V gene is TRBV7-3, the J gene TRBJ2-1, with 10 bases aligning to TRBD2. The CDR3 is 16 residues long. The germline V gene has CDR1 SGHTA and CDR2 FQGTGA. J was trimmed by 4 bases and V by 1 base; bases with no gene match: 4.

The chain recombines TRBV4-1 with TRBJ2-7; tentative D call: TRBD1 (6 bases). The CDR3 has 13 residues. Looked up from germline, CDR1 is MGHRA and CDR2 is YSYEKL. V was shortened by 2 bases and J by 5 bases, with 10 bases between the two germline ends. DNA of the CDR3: TGCGCCAGCAGCCAAACAGGGACGGACGAGCAGTACTTC. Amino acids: CASSQTGTDEQYF.

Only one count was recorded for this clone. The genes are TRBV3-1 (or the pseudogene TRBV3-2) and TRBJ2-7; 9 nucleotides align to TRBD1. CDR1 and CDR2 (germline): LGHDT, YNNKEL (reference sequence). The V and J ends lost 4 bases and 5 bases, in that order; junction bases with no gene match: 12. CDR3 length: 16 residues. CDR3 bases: TGTGCCAGCAGCCCCGAGGAGGACAGGGGCCCCAACGAGCAGTACGTC. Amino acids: CASSPEEDRGPNEQYV.